This T cell receptor beta chain came from a study of cytomegalovirus exposure and HLA in healthy donors. The study ran its PCR with 60 Vbeta and 13 Jbeta primers. Produced via immunoSEQ multiplex PCR; TCRdb's table is partial and in-frame only. The profile covers roughly 110,000 clones, with 73% appearing a single time and roughly 8% taken by the ten largest. This clone came up a few times. The CDR3 sequence is 17 residues long. The V end was cut by 4 bases, the J end by 3 bases, with 20 bases between. Germline CDR1 reads LNHDA; CDR2 reads SQIVND (reference sequence). The chain couples TRBV19 to TRBJ2-3, with TRBD2 as a possible D gene (6 bases). The sequencing input was PBMCs. This clonotype was obtained from a man younger than 45 in good health and CMV-seronegative. The CDR3 nucleotides are TGTGCCAGTAGTACCTCTGGGGCGGGGAGCGTGACAGATACGCAGTATTTT. Residues: CASSTSGAGSVTDTQYF.